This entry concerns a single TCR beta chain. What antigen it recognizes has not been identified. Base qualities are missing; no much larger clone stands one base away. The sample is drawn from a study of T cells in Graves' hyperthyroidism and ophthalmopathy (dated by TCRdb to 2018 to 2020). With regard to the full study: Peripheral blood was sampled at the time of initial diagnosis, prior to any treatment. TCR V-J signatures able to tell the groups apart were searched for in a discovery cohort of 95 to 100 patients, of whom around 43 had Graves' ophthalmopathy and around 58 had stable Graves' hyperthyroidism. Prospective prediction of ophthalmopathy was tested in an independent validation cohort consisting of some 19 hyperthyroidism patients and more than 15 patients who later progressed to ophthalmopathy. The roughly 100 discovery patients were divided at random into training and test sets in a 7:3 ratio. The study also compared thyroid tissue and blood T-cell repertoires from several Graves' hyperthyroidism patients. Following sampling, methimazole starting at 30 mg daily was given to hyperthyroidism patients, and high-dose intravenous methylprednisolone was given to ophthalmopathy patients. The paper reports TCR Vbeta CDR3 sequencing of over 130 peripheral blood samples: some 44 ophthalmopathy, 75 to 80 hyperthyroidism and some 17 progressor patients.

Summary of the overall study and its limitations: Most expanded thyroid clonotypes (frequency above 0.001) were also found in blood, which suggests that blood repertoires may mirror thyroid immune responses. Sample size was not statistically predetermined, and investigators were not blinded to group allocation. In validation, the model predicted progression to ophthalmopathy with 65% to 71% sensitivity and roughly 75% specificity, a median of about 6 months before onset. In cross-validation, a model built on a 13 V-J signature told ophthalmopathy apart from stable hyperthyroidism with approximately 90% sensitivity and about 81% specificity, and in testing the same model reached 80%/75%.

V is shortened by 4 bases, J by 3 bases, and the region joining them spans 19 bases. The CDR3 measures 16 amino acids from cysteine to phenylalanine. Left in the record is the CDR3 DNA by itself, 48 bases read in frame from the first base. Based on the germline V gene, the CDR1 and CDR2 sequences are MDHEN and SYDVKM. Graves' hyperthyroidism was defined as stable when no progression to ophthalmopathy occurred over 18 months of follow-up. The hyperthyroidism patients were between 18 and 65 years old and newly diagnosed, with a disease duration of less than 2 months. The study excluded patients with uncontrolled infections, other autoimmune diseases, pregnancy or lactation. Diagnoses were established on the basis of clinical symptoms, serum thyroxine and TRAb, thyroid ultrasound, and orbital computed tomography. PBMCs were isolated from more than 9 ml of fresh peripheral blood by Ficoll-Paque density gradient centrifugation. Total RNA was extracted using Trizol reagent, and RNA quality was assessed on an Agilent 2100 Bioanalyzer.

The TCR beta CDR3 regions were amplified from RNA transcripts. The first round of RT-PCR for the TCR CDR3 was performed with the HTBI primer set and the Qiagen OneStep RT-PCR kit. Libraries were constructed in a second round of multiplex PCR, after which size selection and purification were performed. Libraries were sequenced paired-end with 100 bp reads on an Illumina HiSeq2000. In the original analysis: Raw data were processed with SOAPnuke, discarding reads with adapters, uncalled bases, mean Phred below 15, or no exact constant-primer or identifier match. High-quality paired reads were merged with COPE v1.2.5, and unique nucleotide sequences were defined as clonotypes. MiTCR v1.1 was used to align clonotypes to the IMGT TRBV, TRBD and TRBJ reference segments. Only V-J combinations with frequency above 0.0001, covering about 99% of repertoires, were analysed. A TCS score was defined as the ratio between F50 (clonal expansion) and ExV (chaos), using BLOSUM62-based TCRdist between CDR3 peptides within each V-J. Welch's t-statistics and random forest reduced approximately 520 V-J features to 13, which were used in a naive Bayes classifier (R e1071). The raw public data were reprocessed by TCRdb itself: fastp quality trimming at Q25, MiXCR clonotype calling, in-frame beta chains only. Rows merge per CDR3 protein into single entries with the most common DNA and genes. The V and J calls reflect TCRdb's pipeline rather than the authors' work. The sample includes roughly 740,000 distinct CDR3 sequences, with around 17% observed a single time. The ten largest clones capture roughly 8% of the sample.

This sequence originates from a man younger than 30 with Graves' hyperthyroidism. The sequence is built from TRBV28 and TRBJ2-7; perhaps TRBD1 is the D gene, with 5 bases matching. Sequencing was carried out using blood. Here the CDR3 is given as CASSSPAQGRVYEQYF. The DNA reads TGTGCCAGCAGTTCTCCCGCCCAGGGCAGGGTCTACGAGCAGTACTTC.